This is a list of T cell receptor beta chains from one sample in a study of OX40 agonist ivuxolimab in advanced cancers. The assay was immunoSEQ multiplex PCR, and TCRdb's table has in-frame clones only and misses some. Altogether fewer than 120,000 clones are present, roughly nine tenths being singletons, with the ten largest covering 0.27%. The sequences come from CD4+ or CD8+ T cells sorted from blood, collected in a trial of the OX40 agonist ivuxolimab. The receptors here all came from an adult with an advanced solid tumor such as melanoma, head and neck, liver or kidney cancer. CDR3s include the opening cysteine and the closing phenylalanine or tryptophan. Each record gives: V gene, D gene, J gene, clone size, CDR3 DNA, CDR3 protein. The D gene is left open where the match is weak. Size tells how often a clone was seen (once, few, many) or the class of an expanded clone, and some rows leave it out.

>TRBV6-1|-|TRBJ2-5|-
TGTGCCAGCAGTCCCGGGTCCGGGGAGACCCAGTACTTC
CASSPGSGETQYF
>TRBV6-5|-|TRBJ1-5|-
TGTGCCAGCAGTTCCCTTGGCAATCAGCCCCAGCATTTT
CASSSLGNQPQHF
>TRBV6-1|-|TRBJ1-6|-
TGTGCCAGCAGCCGCGACCAGGGCGGCTCACCCCTCCACTTT
CASSRDQGGSPLHF
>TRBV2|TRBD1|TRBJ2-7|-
TGTGCCAGCAGTTGGGACAGGGAAGGCGAGCAGTACTTC
CASSWDREGEQYF
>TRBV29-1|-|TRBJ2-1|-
TGCAGCGTTGAACAGAAGCGGTACTACAATGAGCAGTTCTTC
CSVEQKRYYNEQFF
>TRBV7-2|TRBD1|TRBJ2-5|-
TGTGCCAGCAGACCGACAGGGCAAGAGACCCAGTACTTC
CASRPTGQETQYF
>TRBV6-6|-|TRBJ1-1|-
TGTGCCAGCATTCGAGAGGTGAACACTGAAGCTTTCTTT
CASIREVNTEAFF
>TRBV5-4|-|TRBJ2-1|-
TGTGCCAGCAGACAAAGGGGACAACCATACAATGAGCAGTTCTTC
CASRQRGQPYNEQFF
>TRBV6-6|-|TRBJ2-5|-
TGTGCCAGCAGTTACAACCTAATCCAAGAGACCCAGTACTTC
CASSYNLIQETQYF
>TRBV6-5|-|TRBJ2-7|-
TGTGCCAGCTCACCATTCGGTACCGCGGCCTACGAGCAGTACTTC
CASSPFGTAAYEQYF
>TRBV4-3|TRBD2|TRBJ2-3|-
TGCGCCAGCAGCCAAGAAGGGCTAGCGGGGGTTGTAGATACGCAGTATTTT
CASSQEGLAGVVDTQYF
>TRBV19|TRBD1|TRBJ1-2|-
TGTGCCAGTAGTATCAGACAGGGGGCGGACGGCTACACCTTC
CASSIRQGADGYTF
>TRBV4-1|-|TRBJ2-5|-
TGCGCCAGCAGCCAAGGGACTGCCGCGAAAGAGACCCAGTACTTC
CASSQGTAAKETQYF
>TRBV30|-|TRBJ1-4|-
TGTGCCTGGAACATCAGGGGCGGAAAACTGTTTTTT
CAWNIRGGKLFF
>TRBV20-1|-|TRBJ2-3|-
TGCAGTGCTAGACCCACAGATACGCAGTATTTT
CSARPTDTQYF
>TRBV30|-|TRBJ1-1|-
TGTGCCTTCCTGGAGGGGGTTGGCACTGAAGCTTTCTTT
CAFLEGVGTEAFF
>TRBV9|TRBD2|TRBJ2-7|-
TGTGCCAGCAGCGTAGAGGGGACTAGTGGCGAGCAGTACTTC
CASSVEGTSGEQYF
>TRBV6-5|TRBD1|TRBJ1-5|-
TGTGCCAGCAGGCCACAGGGGGGGAGCAATCAGCCCCAGCATTTT
CASRPQGGSNQPQHF
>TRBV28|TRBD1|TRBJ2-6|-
TGTGCCAGTATTCCCGGGACAGCCGGGGCCAACGTCCTGACTTTC
CASIPGTAGANVLTF
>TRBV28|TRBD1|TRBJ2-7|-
TGTGCCAGCAGTCCAGAACTTAGCCGGGACAGGATTACCTACGAGCAGTACTTC
CASSPELSRDRITYEQYF
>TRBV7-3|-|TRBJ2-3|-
TGTGCCAGCAGCTTAGGAGGGAGGTGGATAGATACGCAGTATTTT
CASSLGGRWIDTQYF
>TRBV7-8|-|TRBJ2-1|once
TGTGCCAGCAGCTTAGTTCCGGGGACAAATGAGCAGTTCTTC
CASSLVPGTNEQFF
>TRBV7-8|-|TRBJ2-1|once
TGTGCCAGCAGCGCGAGGCGGGGTTCGGAGCAGTTCTTC
CASSARRGSEQFF
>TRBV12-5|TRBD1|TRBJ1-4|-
TGTGCTAGTGGGAATCTGGGACAGGAGACGGAAAAACTGTTTTTT
CASGNLGQETEKLFF
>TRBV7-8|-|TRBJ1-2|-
TGTGCCAGCAGCTTAGGCCTGGGGGGCTACACCTTC
CASSLGLGGYTF